This T cell receptor (beta chain) was retrieved from a study of early T cells in non-severe SARS-CoV-2 infection. Overall study: RNA in bulk from unsorted whole blood was sequenced, and chains were unpaired.

V was shortened by 6 bases and J by 3 bases, with 22 bases between the two germline ends. CDR3 length: 17 amino acids. From germline, CDR1 is MDHEN and CDR2 SYDVKM. Individually, cDNA molecules had unique molecular identifiers attached to them. Each CDR3 protein is one row after TCRdb ran MiXCR on the 5' RACE reads. The sample includes some 35,000 distinct CDR3 sequences, around 4% of them seen just once. This clonotype occurred many times. The sequence was collected from an adult who was a healthcare worker with PCR-confirmed SARS-CoV-2 infection or an uninfected control (not recorded which). The specimen was whole blood. V and J are TRBV28 and TRBJ2-3, with unresolved D. The chain's CDR3 is CASRHQIASDTTDTQYF. The CDR3 DNA sequence: TGTGCCAGCAGACACCAAATCGCGTCCGACACGACAGATACGCAGTATTTT.